The 27 T cell receptor beta chains presented below share a single source sample, sequenced in a study of cytomegalovirus exposure and HLA in healthy donors. TCRdb's copy holds only in-frame clones and misses some; the assay was immunoSEQ multiplex PCR. The table records 200,000 to 250,000 clones, 90% to 95% of them present only once. Sequenced input: PBMCs. The receptors shown here come from a woman aged 18 to 35 in good health and CMV-seronegative.

The chain combines TRBV10-1 with TRBJ2-5; 9 positions match TRBD2. After removal of 6 bases from V and 9 bases from J, the junction contained 8 bases not matched to a gene. Germline CDR1 reads WNHNN; CDR2 reads SYGVQD (reference sequence). This CDR3 region has 13 residues. Here the CDR3 reads CASSPGAGGSQYF. The DNA for the CDR3 is TGCGCCAGCAGCCCTGGAGCGGGAGGCTCCCAGTACTTC.

The table lists this clone with a count of one. J is TRBJ1-1 and V is TRBV29-1, with D possibly TRBD1 on 5 matching bases. The CDR3 length is 13 residues. Trimming shortened V by 5 bases and J by 4 bases, and 14 bases separated the two germline ends. Germline CDR1 is SQVTM and CDR2 is ANQGSEA. In DNA, the CDR3 is TGCAGCGTTCCGGGACCCGGGGGCACTGAAGCTTTCTTT. As protein: CSVPGPGGTEAFF. Based on the CDR3 plus reference TRBV29-1 and TRBJ1-1, the full variable domain is SAVISQKPSRDICQRGTSLTIQCQVDSQVTMMFWYRQQPGQSLTLIATANQGSEATYESGFVIDKFPISRPNLTFSTLTVSNMSPEDSSIYLCSVPGPGGTEAFFGQGTRLTVV.

The chain carries TRBV28 and TRBJ2-3; a possible D gene is TRBD1 (6 bases). This CDR3 region has 15 residues. Trimming stripped 5 bases from V and 8 bases from J, with 20 bases between. Germline CDR1 MDHEN, CDR2 SYDVKM. The DNA for the CDR3 is TGTGCCAGCAGTCCACCACCCCACACAGGGTTTACGCAGTATTTT. It is translated as CASSPPPHTGFTQYF.

The sample holds one count of this clone. The CDR3 DNA is TGTGCCAGCAGCCGACAGCCGATACGGTACACTGAAGCTTTCTTT. Protein: CASSRQPIRYTEAFF. V usage is TRBV5-5 and J usage is TRBJ1-1, with TRBD1 as a possible D gene (5 bases). Germline V gene lookup returns CDR1 SGHKS and CDR2 YYEKEE (reference sequence). V lost 4 bases and J lost 3, with 16 bases in between. The length of the CDR3 is 15 residues.

The CDR3 reads CASSIVPVVYGYTF. In DNA, the CDR3 is TGTGCCAGTAGTATAGTCCCGGTGGTCTATGGCTACACCTTC. The chain links TRBV19 to TRBJ1-2, with D unclear. Germline CDR1 reads LNHDA; CDR2 reads SQIVND (reference sequence). V dropped 1 base and J dropped 4 bases, with 10 bases sitting between them. The CDR3 is 14 amino acids.

The chain combines TRBV12-5 with TRBJ1-4; 10 nucleotides line up with TRBD1. Germline V lookup: CDR1 LGHNT, CDR2 FRNRAP. With V trimmed by 4 bases and J by 5 bases, 7 bases remained unmatched. The CDR3 is 16 residues long. This CDR3 reads CASGSSLTGGNEKLFF. As DNA, the CDR3 is TGTGCTAGTGGTTCTTCCTTGACAGGGGGCAATGAAAAACTGTTTTTT. The full variable domain, with the rest looked up from reference TRBV12-5 and TRBJ1-4, is DARVTQTPRHKVTEMGQEVTMRCQPILGHNTVFWYRQTMMQGLELLAYFRNRAPLDDSGMPKDRFSAEMPDATLATLKIQPSEPRDSAVYFCASGSSLTGGNEKLFFGSGTQLSVL.

This sequence joins TRBV19 and TRBJ1-5, with D possibly TRBD1 on 5 matching bases. Germline V gene sequence: CDR1 LNHDA, CDR2 SQIVND (reference sequence). CDR3 size: 14 residues. Between the trimmed V and J ends, which lost 6 bases and 0 bases, there was a span of 9 bases. The CDR3: CASRKDNSNQPQHF. DNA of the CDR3: TGTGCCAGTAGAAAGGACAATAGCAATCAGCCCCAGCATTTT.

This rearrangement joins TRBV2 to TRBJ2-2; 7 positions agree with TRBD2. From germline, CDR1 is SNHLY and CDR2 FYNNEI. After removal of 9 bases from V and 4 bases from J, the junction contained 14 bases not matched to a gene. The CDR3 has 16 amino acids. Here the CDR3 reads CARGSRGSEGTGELFF. The CDR3 DNA is TGTGCCAGAGGTTCGCGCGGGAGTGAGGGCACCGGGGAGCTGTTTTTT.

This clone was recorded only once. V is TRBV25-1 and J is TRBJ2-7; TRBD1 might be the D (6 bases). Germline V CDR1 and CDR2: MGHDK, SYGVNS. This CDR3 contains 14 residues. Trimming took off 1 base at V and 2 bases at J, with 9 bases between the two ends. As DNA, the CDR3 is TGTGCCAGCAGTGAATTTTGGGGGCCCTACGAGCAGTACTTC. This translates into CASSEFWGPYEQYF.

V usage is TRBV5-1 and J usage is TRBJ1-1; 10 nucleotides align to TRBD1. CDR1 is SGHRS, CDR2 YFSETQ, per germline. With 4 bases clipped from V and 2 bases from J, the junction kept 8 bases outside the gene matches. The CDR3 sequence is 16 residues long. The CDR3 protein is CASSPRTGGGNTEAFF. The CDR3 DNA reads TGCGCCAGCAGCCCACGGACAGGGGGGGGTAACACTGAAGCTTTCTTT.

The chain carries TRBV5-4 and TRBJ1-1, with 9 bases identical to TRBD1. The V gene's germline CDR1 is SGHNT and CDR2 YYREEE (reference sequence). The CDR3 runs to 14 residues. V shed 4 bases and J 5 bases; nucleotides not matched to a gene: 6. CDR3 coding DNA: TGTGCCAGCAGCCCCGGACAGGGGAGAACTGAAGCTTTCTTT. Residues: CASSPGQGRTEAFF.

This clone has just one count. The chain recombines TRBV2 with TRBJ2-7; D is unresolved. V was trimmed by 8 bases and J by 0 bases, leaving 2 bases between them. The germline gives CDR1 SNHLY, CDR2 FYNNEI. The CDR3 extends over 10 amino acids. In DNA form, the CDR3 reads TGTGCCAGCCACTCCTACGAGCAGTACTTC. Its protein product is CASHSYEQYF.

The CDR3 reads CASSRDRGQDQPQHF. DNA for the CDR3: TGTGCCAGCAGCCGGGACAGGGGGCAGGATCAGCCCCAGCATTTT. This chain links TRBV7-9 with TRBJ1-5; 12 bases map to TRBD1. This CDR3 has 15 residues. CDR1 is SEHNR and CDR2 is FQNEAQ in the germline V gene (reference sequence). V dropped 5 bases and J dropped 5; count of bases not matched to a gene: 4.

The chain joins TRBV4-1 to TRBJ1-2; D is undetermined. Per germline, CDR1 MGHRA and CDR2 YSYEKL. V dropped 0 bases and J dropped 5 bases, with 16 bases sitting between them. The CDR3 extends over 16 amino acids. CDR3 DNA sequence: TGCGCCAGCAGCCAAGATATTATAGTCGGCAGGTATGGCTACACCTTC. Translated, it gives CASSQDIIVGRYGYTF.

V is TRBV5-1 and J is TRBJ1-5; 8 bases match TRBD1. The CDR3 covers 14 residues. Germline CDR1 SGHRS, CDR2 YFSETQ. The J segment lost 3 bases and the V segment lost 4 bases, leaving 3 bases of the junction unmatched. The CDR3, as DNA: TGCGCCAGCAGCGAGACAGGGGACAATCAGCCCCAGCATTTT. It yields the protein CASSETGDNQPQHF.

This chain links TRBV29-1 with TRBJ1-1; possible D gene TRBD1, 6 bases. The CDR3 has 16 residues. The ends were cut back, 4 bases at V and 4 bases at J, with 22 bases in the middle. Germline V gives CDR1 SQVTM, CDR2 ANQGSEA. The CDR3 protein is CSVGTATAYGGTEAFF. CDR3 coding DNA: TGCAGCGTTGGGACAGCAACGGCCTATGGGGGCACTGAAGCTTTCTTT.

The chain is built from TRBV14 and TRBJ1-2, with 9 bases fitting TRBD1. V lost 5 bases, J lost 7 bases, and 11 bases stayed unmatched. Germline-derived CDR1 and CDR2 are SGHDN and FVKESK. The CDR3 runs 15 residues. CDR3 coding DNA: TGTGCCAGCAGCGTAATGGGGACAGGGTTTGGTGGCTACACCTTC. Residues: CASSVMGTGFGGYTF.

The DNA for the CDR3 is TGTGCCAGCAGTTCCCTAGCGGGCCGGACCAACAATGAGCAGTTCTTC. It yields the protein CASSSLAGRTNNEQFF. The genes are TRBV27 and TRBJ2-1; TRBD2 agrees at 8 bases. V lost 4 bases, J lost 5 bases, and 10 bases stayed unmatched. The CDR3 contains 16 residues. Germline V gives CDR1 MNHEY, CDR2 SMNVEV (reference sequence).

This chain connects TRBV5-1 to TRBJ2-7; 7 bases are a match to TRBD2. V was clipped by 4 bases and J by 3 bases; unmatched bases: 10. The CDR3 consists of 15 residues. Germline V gene lookup returns CDR1 SGHRS and CDR2 YFSETQ. The CDR3, as DNA: TGCGCCAGCAGCCTGGCAGCGGGGACGTACTACGAGCAGTACTTC. Protein sequence: CASSLAAGTYYEQYF. The variable domain in full, with the rest retrieved from reference TRBV5-1 and TRBJ2-7, is KAGVTQTPRYLIKTRGQQVTLSCSPISGHRSVSWYQQTPGQGLQFLFEYFSETQRNKGNFPGRFSGRQFSNSRSEMNVSTLELGDSALYLCASSLAAGTYYEQYFGPGTRLTVT.

The chain links TRBV25-1 to TRBJ1-3; perhaps TRBD1 as D (6 bases). The CDR3 consists of 16 residues. Germline-derived CDR1 and CDR2 are MGHDK and SYGVNS. Deletions cut 1 base from V and 1 base from J, with 11 bases between. The DNA for the CDR3 is TGTGCCAGCAGTGAATTCGGGGGGGCGTCTGGAAACACCATATATTTT. Translated, it gives CASSEFGGASGNTIYF.

The chain has TRBV2 and TRBJ2-5; TRBD2 might be the D (5 bases). The CDR3 extends over 16 amino acids. Trimming removed 1 base at V and 7 bases at J, with 19 bases between. From germline, CDR1 is SNHLY and CDR2 FYNNEI. The CDR3 coding sequence is TGTGCCAGCAGTGAAGGGATAGTAGGGAACCGGGGGACCCAGTACTTC. Its translation: CASSEGIVGNRGTQYF.

The chain uses TRBV5-1 and TRBJ2-1, with 12 bases fitting TRBD2. Germline CDR1 reads SGHRS; CDR2 reads YFSETQ. This CDR3 is 18 amino acids long. V was pared by 3 bases and J by 0 bases, with 7 bases of the junction left unmatched. In nucleotides, the CDR3 is TGCGCCAGCAGCTCCTCTAGCGGGAGGGCCGTCTCCTACAATGAGCAGTTCTTC. Its protein product is CASSSSSGRAVSYNEQFF.

This rearrangement joins TRBV6-5 to TRBJ1-2, with a tentative D call TRBD1 (5 bases). Germline loops: CDR1 MNHEY, CDR2 SVGAGI. V lost 6 bases, J lost 4 bases, and 18 bases lay in between. The CDR3 is 15 residues long. CDR3 protein: CASRQTTDWSYGYTF. For the CDR3, the DNA is TGTGCCAGCAGGCAGACGACAGACTGGTCCTATGGCTACACCTTC.

The chain employs TRBV5-1 and TRBJ2-2; D may be TRBD1 (5 bases). V was cut by 1 base and J by 4 bases, with 11 bases left in between. CDR1 SGHRS and CDR2 YFSETQ come from the germline V gene. This CDR3 spans 15 amino acids. For the CDR3, the DNA is TGCGCCAGCAGCTTGCCCGCAGGGTCCACCGGGGAGCTGTTTTTT. Protein product: CASSLPAGSTGELFF.

V gene TRBV18 combines with J gene TRBJ2-1; TRBD1 is a possible D gene (5 bases). The CDR3 has 17 residues. CDR1 and CDR2 from the germline V gene are KGHSH and LQKENI. The ends were cut back, 6 bases at V and 1 base at J, with 19 bases in the middle. This chain's CDR3 is CASSNRGQGFSYNEQFF. CDR3 bases: TGTGCCAGCTCCAACCGAGGCCAGGGATTTTCCTACAATGAGCAGTTCTTC.

The V gene is TRBV30, the J gene TRBJ2-2; maybe TRBD2 (5 bases). Germline V CDR1 and CDR2: GTSNPN, SVGIG (reference sequence). The CDR3 consists of 13 residues. V lost 4 bases, J lost 7 bases, and 13 bases lay in between. The CDR3 is CAWKSYRGGELFF. CDR3 in DNA: TGTGCCTGGAAATCCTATCGGGGCGGGGAGCTGTTTTTT.

The chain employs TRBV2 and TRBJ2-1; TRBD1 matches at 8 bases. After removal of 3 bases from V and 6 bases from J, the junction contained 1 base not matched to a gene. Germline V gene data show CDR1 as SNHLY and CDR2 as FYNNEI. The CDR3 contains 13 residues. CDR3 region: CASSDRGRNEQFF. CDR3 in DNA: TGTGCCAGCAGTGACAGGGGGCGCAATGAGCAGTTCTTC. The whole variable domain, filled in from reference TRBV2 and TRBJ2-1, reads EPEVTQTPSHQVTQMGQEVILRCVPISNHLYFYWYRQILGQKVEFLVSFYNNEISEKSEIFDDQFSVERPDGSNFTLKIRSTKLEDSAMYFCASSDRGRNEQFFGPGTRLTVL.